The T cell receptor (beta chain) described here comes from a study of blood T cells in healthy people across ages. CDR1 and CDR2 from the germline V gene are PRHDT and FYEKMQ (reference sequence). This CDR3 comprises 13 residues. Caucasian, healthy and from Russia, the donors were aged between 6 and 90. Study results and limitations: Estimates of diversity drawn from one million T cells were considered underestimates. The percentage of naive T cells correlated strongly with TCR beta diversity.

Only a few counts were recorded for this clonotype. What it binds is not known. Primed by a sample-barcoded 5' primer and a J-beta primer mix, a second PCR proceeded for 7 to 11 cycles. Each sample yielded at least 3 million CDR3-containing paired-end reads. TCRdb redid the calling of the 5' RACE reads with MiXCR, one entry per CDR3 protein. The profile shows 700,000 or so distinct CDR3 sequences, 22% of them singletons. The chain employs TRBV13 and TRBJ2-5, with unresolved D. The J call is doubtful: the DNA matches TRBJ2-1 better. Input material: blood. The receptor was derived from a man in his sixties or seventies in good health. CDR3 nucleotide sequence: TGTGCCAGCAGCCGAGTTAAATCTAGTGAGCAGTTCTTC. It translates to CASSRVKSSEQFF.